The rows below give T cell receptor beta chains drawn from one sample of a study of blood T cell repertoires in COVID-19. Data came from immunoSEQ multiplex PCR; TCRdb stores just in-frame clones and leaves some out. Here the sample spans approximately 54,000 clones, roughly 90% being singletons. Source material: peripheral blood. The receptors here all came from a man aged 50-59 years with acute or convalescent COVID-19. Both conserved end residues are part of each CDR3. D genes are given only for firm matches. Rows may omit the clone size; those that give it use once, few, many or a size class.

TGTGCCAGCAGCTTAGCGGGTCAAGGACAGGGGAATGAAAAACTGTTTTTT	CASSLAGQGQGNEKLFF	TRBJ1-4	once	TRBD1	17	TRBV7-9
TGTGCCAGCAGGGACAGGGGTCCTGGGGATCCCCTCCACTTT	CASRDRGPGDPLHF	TRBJ1-6	.	TRBD1	14	TRBV7-2
TGTGCCAGCAGTCCGATAGCGGGAGGGGAGCAGTTCTTC	CASSPIAGGEQFF	TRBJ2-1	.	TRBD2	13	TRBV27
TGTGCCATCAGCGAGGGACTAGCGGAAGAGACCCAGTACTTC	CAISEGLAEETQYF	TRBJ2-5	.	TRBD2	14	TRBV10-3
TGTGCCAGCAGCGCCCCGTCCGGGACAGGGCTCATGAACACTGAAGCTTTCTTT	CASSAPSGTGLMNTEAFF	TRBJ1-1	.	TRBD1	18	TRBV9
TGTGCCTGTGGGACTAGCGGGGGAGGGACCCAGTACTTC	CACGTSGGGTQYF	TRBJ2-5	.	TRBD2	13	TRBV30
TGCAGCGCCCCTAGCACAGATACGCAGTATTTT	CSAPSTDTQYF	TRBJ2-3	.	.	11	TRBV29-1
TGTGCCAGCAGCGTAACAGGGGCCGTCTATAATTCACCCCTCCACTTT	CASSVTGAVYNSPLHF	TRBJ1-6	.	TRBD1	16	TRBV9
TGTGCCAGCAGCCCTCCCCTTGCCTACGAGCAGTACTTC	CASSPPLAYEQYF	TRBJ2-7	.	.	13	TRBV7-9
TGTGCCAGCATGCCGGGGGGACAGGGTAACCCTGAAGCTTTCTTT	CASMPGGQGNPEAFF	TRBJ1-1	.	TRBD1	15	TRBV6-6
TGTGCCAGCAGTCACACAGATACGCAGTATTTT	CASSHTDTQYF	TRBJ2-3	.	.	11	TRBV28
TGCGCCAGCAGCCAATATCGGGACTACCAAGAGACCCAGTACTTC	CASSQYRDYQETQYF	TRBJ2-5	.	.	15	TRBV4-3
TGTGCCAGCAGCGGATTCACGACAGGGGCCTATGGCTACACCTTC	CASSGFTTGAYGYTF	TRBJ1-2	few	TRBD1	15	TRBV27
TGTGCCAGCAGCCAGAGAGGAACAGGTCGACAGTACTCTGGAAACACCATATATTTT	CASSQRGTGRQYSGNTIYF	TRBJ1-3	.	.	19	TRBV3-1/TRBV3-2
TGTGCCAGTTTAGGTGGACAGATAGGAAACACCATATATTTT	CASLGGQIGNTIYF	TRBJ1-3	.	.	14	TRBV6-5
TGTGCCAGCAGTTACAGTTTTACGCAGGGGAAAGGCTACACCTTC	CASSYSFTQGKGYTF	TRBJ1-2	few	.	15	TRBV6-2/TRBV6-3
TGCGCCAGCAGCCAAGGTACAGGGGGCTTGAACACTGAAGCTTTCTTT	CASSQGTGGLNTEAFF	TRBJ1-1	.	TRBD1	16	TRBV4-1
TGTGCCAGCAGCGCCACGGGGGGCAGCGCTGAAGCTTTCTTT	CASSATGGSAEAFF	TRBJ1-1	.	.	14	TRBV6-5
TGTGCCAGTAGTACTCCGGGAGGATCCTACGAGCAGTACTTC	CASSTPGGSYEQYF	TRBJ2-7	.	TRBD2	14	TRBV19
TGTGCCACCAGTGATATCCCGGGACTTGGGAGGAATGAGCAGTTCTTC	CATSDIPGLGRNEQFF	TRBJ2-1	.	.	16	TRBV24-1
TGTGCCAGCTCACCAACAGGGGAGACGCAGGGCTACACCTTC	CASSPTGETQGYTF	TRBJ1-2	once	TRBD1	14	TRBV18
TGTGCCAGCAGCTTCCAGACTAGCGGACGCGATACGCAGTATTTT	CASSFQTSGRDTQYF	TRBJ2-3	.	TRBD2	15	TRBV7-6
TGTGCCAGCAGTCGGACAGGGTCAATCAACAATGGCTACACCTTC	CASSRTGSINNGYTF	TRBJ1-2	.	TRBD1	15	TRBV6-5
TGCGCCAGCAGCTTGGCCTCAGGGTTGGGGAACGAGCAGTACTTC	CASSLASGLGNEQYF	TRBJ2-7	.	.	15	TRBV5-1
TGCGCCAGCAGCCAAGACTACAGGGGGGGTTCCGAGCAGTACTTC	CASSQDYRGGSEQYF	TRBJ2-7	.	.	15	TRBV4-3
TGTGCCAGCAGTTTTTTGGACAGTGGGGAGCTGTTTTTT	CASSFLDSGELFF	TRBJ2-2	.	.	13	TRBV27
TGTGCCAGCAGTGAAACAGGGCTGGTATCGGCCCAGTACTTC	CASSETGLVSAQYF	TRBJ2-5	few	.	14	TRBV6-1
TGTGCCAGCCCGGATAGACAAAGGGGGTCCTACTCCCGAGAGCAGTACTTC	CASPDRQRGSYSREQYF	TRBJ2-7	once	.	17	TRBV21-1
TGTGCCAGCTCATACGTATTATCGTCCGGACTTGGTTCACCCCTCCACTTT	CASSYVLSSGLGSPLHF	TRBJ1-6	.	.	17	TRBV18
TGTGCCAGCAGCGAGGAGGGTGAGCAGTTCTTC	CASSEEGEQFF	TRBJ2-1	.	.	11	TRBV3-1/TRBV3-2
TGTGCCACCAGATACGGCGGGGCCCTGACCTACACCTTC	CATRYGGALTYTF	TRBJ1-2	.	.	13	TRBV15
TGTGCCAGCAGCCCGCAATTAGCGGGAGCTAAGGAGCAGTTCTTC	CASSPQLAGAKEQFF	TRBJ2-1	.	TRBD2	15	TRBV7-2
TGTGCCAGCAGCCCTCCACTAGCGGCGGGAACCGGGGAGCTGTTTTTT	CASSPPLAAGTGELFF	TRBJ2-2	.	TRBD2	16	TRBV7-8
TGTGCCAGCAGCTACAGGGCTAACACCGGGGAGCTGTTTTTT	CASSYRANTGELFF	TRBJ2-2	.	.	14	TRBV7-9
TGTGCCCCGAGGGGACGTGGAGGGACTCCCGTCACTAGCGGGGGGGACACCGGGGAGCTGTTTTTT	CAPRGRGGTPVTSGGDTGELFF	TRBJ2-2	once	TRBD2	22	TRBV30
TGTGCCAGCAGCTTCTCGGCCGAGGTCGTGGAGCAGTACTTC	CASSFSAEVVEQYF	TRBJ2-7	.	.	14	TRBV5-6
TGCGCCAGCAGCCCATGGGGGGGGCGACTGGGGAAAGTCTCCTACGAGCAGTACTTC	CASSPWGGRLGKVSYEQYF	TRBJ2-7	.	.	19	TRBV5-1
TGTGCCAGCAAACGGGGGGATCAGCCCCAGCATTTT	CASKRGDQPQHF	TRBJ1-5	.	.	12	TRBV28
TGTGCCAGCAGTGCCGACAGGGGGTCATATTACAATGAGCAGTTCTTC	CASSADRGSYYNEQFF	TRBJ2-1	.	TRBD1	16	TRBV6-1
TGTGCCAGCTCACCACTTCAGGGGGCCACCGGGGAGCTGTTTTTT	CASSPLQGATGELFF	TRBJ2-2	.	TRBD1	15	TRBV18
TGTGCCAGCAGCTTGGTGGGCCAGGGGGACTATGGCTACACCTTC	CASSLVGQGDYGYTF	TRBJ1-2	.	TRBD1	15	TRBV5-6
TGTGCCAGCAGGACCGGGACAGGAGCGCTATATAACTATGGCTACACCTTC	CASRTGTGALYNYGYTF	TRBJ1-2	.	TRBD1	17	TRBV27
TGTGCCAGCAAAACACCGACAGGGTACGAGCAGTACTTC	CASKTPTGYEQYF	TRBJ2-7	.	TRBD1	13	TRBV6-5
TGTGCCTGGAGTGTACCTACTCCGGGACAGGGGGTTTCCTATGGCTACACCTTC	CAWSVPTPGQGVSYGYTF	TRBJ1-2	.	TRBD1	18	TRBV30
TGTGCCAGCAGCCCCGGGACAAAGAACACCGGGGAGCTGTTTTTT	CASSPGTKNTGELFF	TRBJ2-2	.	.	15	TRBV11-2
TGTGCCAGCAGCAGACTAGTTCCTCTCTACGAGCAGTACTTC	CASSRLVPLYEQYF	TRBJ2-7	once	.	14	TRBV21-1
TGTGCCAGCAGCCAAGCGCGTGGGAGGGCCACCGGGGAGCTGTTTTTT	CASSQARGRATGELFF	TRBJ2-2	.	TRBD2	16	TRBV3-1/TRBV3-2
TGTGCCAGCAGCTCCCGACCACAGGCGCCTGGCTACACCTTC	CASSSRPQAPGYTF	TRBJ1-2	.	.	14	TRBV5-6
TGCAGTGCTAGTGGGGGCGGGGATCAGCCCCAGCATTTT	CSASGGGDQPQHF	TRBJ1-5	.	.	13	TRBV20-1
TGTGCCAGCAGCCCCGAGCCCCTAATGACCTACGAGCAGTACTTC	CASSPEPLMTYEQYF	TRBJ2-7	once	.	15	TRBV6-2/TRBV6-3
TGTGCCAGCAGCGGCCGCGACTTACAGGGTACCGGGGAGCTGTTTTTT	CASSGRDLQGTGELFF	TRBJ2-2	.	.	16	TRBV7-9
TGTGCCACCAGTGATTTGTATGGGACAACTAGCACAGATACGCAGTATTTT	CATSDLYGTTSTDTQYF	TRBJ2-3	.	.	17	TRBV24-1
TGTGCCATCAGCCTTTCCGCGGATCAGCCCCAGCATTTT	CAISLSADQPQHF	TRBJ1-5	.	.	13	TRBV10-3
TGTGCCATCAGTTCAGCGGGAGGGCCGAATGAGCAGTTCTTC	CAISSAGGPNEQFF	TRBJ2-1	once	TRBD2	14	TRBV10-3
TGTGCTAGTGGTTTGGTACGAGGGACACCACAAGAGACCCAGTACTTC	CASGLVRGTPQETQYF	TRBJ2-5	.	.	16	TRBV12-5
TGTGCCAGCAGTTTAAGGACAGGGAAGTCTTATGGAAACACCATATATTTT	CASSLRTGKSYGNTIYF	TRBJ1-3	.	TRBD1	17	TRBV28
TGTGCCAGCAGTTACGGGGCTCTTCGGGGACTACCGCAAGAGACCCAGTACTTC	CASSYGALRGLPQETQYF	TRBJ2-5	.	TRBD2	18	TRBV6-2/TRBV6-3
TGTGCCAGTAGTAAGACTAGCGGGAGGCCCAGCTCCTACAATGAGCAGTTCTTC	CASSKTSGRPSSYNEQFF	TRBJ2-1	.	TRBD2	18	TRBV19
TGCGCCAGCAGCCAAAGGGGGCAAAGGGAGACCCAGTACTTC	CASSQRGQRETQYF	TRBJ2-5	.	TRBD1	14	TRBV5-1
TGTGCCAGCAGCCGAACCGGGACAGGGGCCTACGAGCAGTACTTC	CASSRTGTGAYEQYF	TRBJ2-7	.	TRBD1	15	TRBV7-6